These 23 T cell receptor beta chains were all obtained from the same sample, sequenced in a study of cytomegalovirus exposure and HLA in healthy donors. TCRdb keeps only in-frame clones here, not all; method: immunoSEQ multiplex PCR. The sample lists around 95,000 clones, 85% occurring once. The material sequenced was PBMCs. The receptors here all came from a man younger than 35 in good health and CMV-seropositive.

The gene calls are TRBV10-3 and TRBJ2-7; 9 bases align to TRBD1. Trimming removed 10 bases from V and 2 bases from J; junction bases left unmatched: 9. The CDR3 spans 14 residues. Germline values: CDR1 ENHRY, CDR2 SYGVKD. Written as DNA, the CDR3 is TGTGCCAGCAGCAAGGGACAGGGAGCCTACGAGCAGTACGTC. Encoded protein: CASSKGQGAYEQYV.

The V call is TRBV27, the J call TRBJ2-7, with a tentative D call TRBD2 (5 bases). The CDR3 covers 15 residues. The V end lost 5 bases, the J end lost 0 bases, and 14 bases lay between the germline ends. The germline V gene has CDR1 MNHEY and CDR2 SMNVEV (reference sequence). This CDR3 is CASSILGGLSYEQYF. The DNA for the CDR3 is TGTGCCAGCAGTATTCTAGGCGGACTCTCCTACGAGCAGTACTTC.

This chain links TRBV19 with TRBJ2-1; TRBD1 agrees at 8 bases. The germline V gene has CDR1 LNHDA and CDR2 SQIVND (reference sequence). V was pared by 4 bases and J by 9 bases, with 14 bases of the junction left unmatched. There are 16 residues in the CDR3. The chain's CDR3 is CASSSPGAGGRVEQFF. In DNA form, the CDR3 reads TGTGCCAGTAGTAGCCCGGGGGCAGGGGGCCGGGTTGAGCAGTTCTTC.

V and J are TRBV2 and TRBJ1-3; no clear D gene. V shed 6 bases and J shed 0 bases, with 9 bases lying between them. This CDR3 region has 14 residues. Germline V gives CDR1 SNHLY, CDR2 FYNNEI. The CDR3 protein is CASSAGHSGNTIYF. CDR3 DNA sequence: TGTGCCAGCAGCGCGGGCCACTCTGGAAACACCATATATTTT.

The chain joins TRBV9 to TRBJ2-3; 7 bases map to TRBD2. The CDR3 totals 14 residues. V was clipped by 4 bases and J by 4 bases; unmatched bases: 6. The germline gives CDR1 SGDLS, CDR2 YYNGEE. For the CDR3, the DNA is TGTGCCAGCAGCCTTGGCGGGAGCCCAGATACGCAGTATTTT. Its translation: CASSLGGSPDTQYF.

This chain joins TRBV27 and TRBJ1-1, with unresolved D. The CDR3 is 15 residues long. Germline CDR1 is MNHEY and CDR2 is SMNVEV (reference sequence). V was shortened by 8 bases and J by 1 base, with 17 bases between the two germline ends. In nucleotides, the CDR3 is TGTGCCAGCGGGTATCAAGCGGTAGGGAACACTGAAGCTTTCTTT. It is translated as CASGYQAVGNTEAFF.

V is TRBV4-1 and J is TRBJ2-3; 9 bases are a match to TRBD1. Germline trimming cut 0 bases from V and 0 bases from J; bases unmatched to any gene: 4. The CDR3 is 17 amino acids. Per the germline V gene, CDR1 is MGHRA and CDR2 is YSYEKL. CDR3 protein: CASSQDPGTGSTDTQYF. The CDR3 nucleotides are TGCGCCAGCAGCCAAGATCCCGGGACAGGGAGCACAGATACGCAGTATTTT.

The gene calls are TRBV19 and TRBJ1-5; 7 bases agree with TRBD1. The CDR3 sequence is 17 residues long. J was trimmed by 4 bases and V by 3 bases; bases with no gene match: 12. Germline assignment: CDR1 LNHDA and CDR2 SQIVND (reference sequence). The CDR3 coding sequence is TGTGCCAGTAGTATTCGGGCTGACAGGGCCTGGAATCAGCCCCAGCATTTT. It is translated as CASSIRADRAWNQPQHF. Full variable domain (rest looked up from reference TRBV19 and TRBJ1-5): DGGITQSPKYLFRKEGQNVTLSCEQNLNHDAMYWYRQDPGQGLRLIYYSQIVNDFQKGDIAEGYSVSREKKESFPLTVTSAQKNPTAFYLCASSIRADRAWNQPQHFGDGTRLSIL.

The genes are TRBV14 and TRBJ2-5; no reliable D call. Germline CDR1 and CDR2: SGHDN and FVKESK. The CDR3 covers 15 residues. V was trimmed by 1 base and J by 3 bases, leaving 12 bases between them. DNA of the CDR3: TGTGCCAGCAGCCAAGCGCGGAGTATGAAAGAGACCCAGTACTTC. As protein: CASSQARSMKETQYF.

V gene TRBV11-2 combines with J gene TRBJ2-7; 7 nucleotides line up with TRBD2. CDR3 size: 14 residues. Germline V gene data show CDR1 as SGHAT and CDR2 as FQNNGV. The V segment lost 3 bases and the J segment 2 bases; nucleotides outside the gene matches: 4. CDR3 nucleotides: TGTGCCAGCAGCTTGGGGGGGTTAACCTACGAGCAGTACTTC. It specifies CASSLGGLTYEQYF.

The chain is built from TRBV6-5 and TRBJ2-7, with 13 bases aligning to TRBD2. The J segment lost 1 base and the V segment lost 4 bases, leaving 4 bases of the junction unmatched. The CDR3 runs 16 residues. Germline V gives CDR1 MNHEY, CDR2 SVGAGI. The CDR3 DNA reads TGTGCCAGCAGTTCCCAGACTAGCGGGAGGTCCTACGAGCAGTACGTC. Its translation is CASSSQTSGRSYEQYV.

The chain is built from TRBV6-1 and TRBJ2-1; D gene unclear. Between the trimmed V and J ends, which lost 10 bases and 2 bases, there was a span of 18 bases. Germline V gives CDR1 MNHNS, CDR2 SASEGT. This CDR3 contains 15 residues. The CDR3 sequence is CAIQVLPRAYNEQFF. CDR3 bases: TGTGCCATCCAAGTACTGCCTCGGGCCTACAATGAGCAGTTCTTC.

The J gene is TRBJ2-5, the V gene TRBV4-1, with 7 bases identical to TRBD2. J gave up 4 bases and V 0 bases, and 8 bases lay outside the gene matches. Germline assignment: CDR1 MGHRA and CDR2 YSYEKL. There are 16 residues in the CDR3. DNA of the CDR3: TGCGCCAGCAGCCAAGATCTTCGACCGGGAGGAGAGACCCAGTACTTC. It is translated as CASSQDLRPGGETQYF.

This chain uses TRBV2 with TRBJ2-4; TRBD1 matches 8 bases. This CDR3 comprises 15 residues. J lost 4 bases, V lost 3 bases, and 5 bases had no gene match. Germline CDR1 SNHLY, CDR2 FYNNEI. This CDR3 is CASSEQGARKNIQYF. The CDR3 bases are TGTGCCAGCAGTGAGCAGGGGGCGCGTAAAAACATTCAGTACTTC. Variable domain in full (rest from reference TRBV2 and TRBJ2-4): EPEVTQTPSHQVTQMGQEVILRCVPISNHLYFYWYRQILGQKVEFLVSFYNNEISEKSEIFDDQFSVERPDGSNFTLKIRSTKLEDSAMYFCASSEQGARKNIQYFGAGTRLSVL.

This chain uses TRBV19 with TRBJ1-4; 11 bases are a match to TRBD1. The CDR3 runs to 14 residues. Per the germline V gene, CDR1 is LNHDA and CDR2 is SQIVND (reference sequence). V trimming: 3 bases; J trimming: 7 bases; junction bases outside the gene matches: 1. The CDR3 nucleotides are TGTGCCAGTAGTATCGGGACAGGGGGTGAAAAACTGTTTTTT. Translation gives CASSIGTGGEKLFF.

This clone was detected only once. The chain uses TRBV6-5 and TRBJ1-2; a possible D gene is TRBD1 (6 bases). The CDR3 has 14 residues. Germline loops: CDR1 MNHEY, CDR2 SVGAGI. Trimming took 3 bases from V and 3 from J, leaving 11 bases between them. The CDR3 here is CASSYQAGDYGYTF. The CDR3 nucleotides are TGTGCCAGCAGTTATCAAGCAGGGGACTATGGCTACACCTTC.

The V gene is TRBV30, the J gene TRBJ1-2; 8 bases agree with TRBD1. CDR3 length: 14 residues. Germline CDR1 is GTSNPN and CDR2 is SVGIG (reference sequence). V was pared by 2 bases and J by 2 bases, with 4 bases of the junction left unmatched. CDR3 region: CAWSWTGLNYGYTF. The CDR3 DNA follows: TGTGCCTGGAGTTGGACAGGGCTGAACTATGGCTACACCTTC.

CDR3 sequence: CASSPTGYTYTDTQYF. In nucleotides, the CDR3 is TGTGCCAGCAGCCCGACAGGTTATACCTACACAGATACGCAGTATTTT. The gene calls are TRBV7-2 and TRBJ2-3; perhaps TRBD1 as D (6 bases). V was clipped by 5 bases and J by 2 bases, with 17 bases between them. Looked up from germline, CDR1 is SGHTA and CDR2 is FQGNSA. The CDR3 has 16 amino acids.

The chain joins TRBV2 to TRBJ2-5; 9 positions match TRBD1. The CDR3 is 15 amino acids. CDR1 is SNHLY, CDR2 FYNNEI, per germline. Trimming cost V 2 bases and J 1 base; bases outside gene matches: 2. The CDR3 sequence: CASSEPGQGQETQYF. The CDR3 region has the DNA TGTGCCAGCAGTGAACCGGGACAGGGCCAAGAGACCCAGTACTTC.

The chain is built from TRBV21-1 and TRBJ2-1; TRBD1 is taken as the D call from the table, unchecked against the DNA. TRBV21-1 is a pseudogene. This CDR3 has 14 residues. The CDR3 nucleotides read TGTGCCAGCAGCTTCGACACTTCCTACAATGAGCAGTTCTTC. Encoded protein: CASSFDTSYNEQFF.

The J gene is TRBJ2-7, the V gene TRBV6-1; a possible D gene is TRBD1 (6 bases). Germline CDR1 MNHNS, CDR2 SASEGT. CDR3 length: 15 amino acids. Trimming took 7 bases from V and 3 from J, leaving 19 bases between them. Here the CDR3 reads CASTGQGINYYEQYF. The CDR3 bases are TGTGCCAGCACGGGCCAGGGGATCAATTACTACGAGCAGTACTTC.

This clone has more than one count but fewer than ten. V and J are TRBV19 and TRBJ1-1; no reliable D call. The CDR3 loop spans 14 amino acids. The germline V gene encodes CDR1 LNHDA and CDR2 SQIVND (reference sequence). Trimming shortened V by 2 bases and J by 0 bases, and 7 bases separated the two germline ends. The CDR3 bases are TGTGCCAGTAGTATACGGGTCATGAACACTGAAGCTTTCTTT. Residues: CASSIRVMNTEAFF.

J is TRBJ2-1 and V is TRBV15; D is unclear. This CDR3 is built from 15 residues. Germline V gene data show CDR1 as LNHNV and CDR2 as YYDKDF (reference sequence). V shed 1 base and J shed 0 bases, with 7 bases lying between them. In DNA form, the CDR3 reads TGTGCCACCAGCAGAGGACTTGACTCCTACAATGAGCAGTTCTTC. Amino acids: CATSRGLDSYNEQFF.